Here is one T cell receptor beta chain with its context. Its cognate antigen is unknown. The CDR3 loop spans 16 amino acids. Germline loops: CDR1 SGHDT, CDR2 YYEEEE. Deletions cut 4 bases from V and 0 bases from J, with 14 bases between. The sample is drawn from a study of cytomegalovirus exposure and HLA in healthy donors. Study-wide findings and caveats: 150 or so TCR beta chains were listed as cytomegalovirus-associated. Indistinguishable V segments such as TRBV6-2 and TRBV6-3 were excluded. Through in vitro validation, a few CMV-associated chains were shown to be specific for CMV antigens.

Amplification used 60 Vbeta primers and 13 Jbeta primers. Data came from immunoSEQ multiplex PCR; TCRdb stores just in-frame clones and leaves some out. The sample carries some 200,000 clones, over 70% recorded once. Sequencing was carried out using PBMCs. The V and J genes are TRBV5-6 and TRBJ2-1; the D gene is possibly TRBD2 (6 bases). This TCR came from a female donor in good health and CMV-seronegative. In nucleotides, the CDR3 is TGTGCCAGCAGCCAGAATGCGGGGAGCTCCTACAATGAGCAGTTCTTC. It codes for CASSQNAGSSYNEQFF.